This T cell receptor (beta chain) was sequenced in a study of cytomegalovirus exposure and HLA in healthy donors. Study findings and constraints: Earlier results showed most TCR beta V segments being productive about 87% or about 30% of the time.

This CDR3 spans 15 amino acids. Germline V gene data show CDR1 as SGHNT and CDR2 as YYREEE (reference sequence). The V gene end was trimmed by 3 bases and the J gene end by 3 bases; junction bases not matched to a gene: 6. When sampled, the donors appeared nominally healthy, though they likely had unrecorded immune exposures. Primers for the PCR totalled 60 Vbeta and 13 Jbeta. The assay was immunoSEQ multiplex PCR, and TCRdb's table has in-frame clones only and misses some. The table has some 81,000 clones, 72% seen once; the top ten hold 8.5% to 14%. On this clone itself: Its cognate antigen is unknown.

This receptor was identified in a woman between 40 and 50 years old in good health and CMV-seropositive. The V and J genes are TRBV5-4 and TRBJ2-5; the match to TRBD2 covers 9 bases. The sequencing input was PBMCs. The CDR3 sequence: CASSSYGLAKETQYF. The CDR3 bases are TGTGCCAGCAGCTCTTACGGACTAGCGAAAGAGACCCAGTACTTC.